The rows below give T cell receptor beta chains drawn from one sample of a study of T cell responses to AZD1222 COVID-19 vaccine. Here immunoSEQ multiplex PCR was the method, and the copy in TCRdb shows in-frame clones only, minus some. The data hold over 120,000 clones, with roughly nine tenths observed a single time. This specimen consisted of peripheral blood, obtained on day 0 of AZD1222 vaccination. Source of these receptors: an adult in good health. The CDR3 runs from the conserved cysteine through the conserved F or W. D genes are given only for firm matches. Only some rows state a clone size, as once, few, many or a class for expanded clones.

>.|TRBV3-1/TRBV3-2|TRBJ2-7|few
CASSPSWGHTYEQYF
TGTGCCAGCAGCCCCTCTTGGGGGCATACCTACGAGCAGTACTTC
>.|TRBV19|TRBJ1-5|.
CASSITSSQPQHF
TGTGCCAGTAGTATAACTTCTAGCCAGCCCCAGCATTTT
>.|TRBV29-1|TRBJ2-5|.
CSVVVYGLEETQYF
TGCAGCGTTGTGGTCTACGGGTTGGAGGAGACCCAGTACTTC
>.|TRBV6-1|TRBJ2-7|.
CASSEGPGAYEQYF
TGTGCCAGCAGTGAGGGGCCAGGAGCCTACGAGCAGTACTTC
>.|TRBV27|TRBJ1-2|.
CASSPGLNPGYGYTF
TGTGCCAGCAGTCCGGGACTGAACCCCGGCTATGGCTACACCTTC
>.|TRBV6-1|TRBJ1-2|.
CASSEGGGGVIANYGYTF
TGTGCCAGCAGTGAAGGCGGGGGGGGCGTAATAGCTAACTATGGCTACACCTTC
>.|TRBV7-2|TRBJ2-3|.
CASSFGLPPDTQYF
TGTGCCAGCAGCTTTGGACTACCTCCAGATACGCAGTATTTT
>.|TRBV15|TRBJ2-5|.
CATSKAGETQYF
TGTGCCACCAGCAAGGCAGGGGAGACCCAGTACTTC
>.|TRBV7-2|TRBJ2-5|.
CASSFWSSVETQYF
TGTGCCAGCAGCTTTTGGTCAAGCGTGGAGACCCAGTACTTC
>.|TRBV4-3|TRBJ1-1|.
CASSQSFNTEAFF
TGCGCCAGCAGCCAAAGCTTCAACACTGAAGCTTTCTTT
>.|TRBV5-1|TRBJ1-6|.
CASSQTPRNSPLHF
TGCGCCAGCAGCCAAACCCCCCGTAATTCACCCCTCCACTTT
>TRBD1|TRBV7-9|TRBJ2-5|.
CASRPDRGQETQYF
TGTGCCAGCAGACCCGACAGGGGGCAAGAGACCCAGTACTTC
>.|TRBV29-1|TRBJ2-7|.
CSDLRASGSYEQYF
TGCAGCGACCTAAGGGCAAGCGGGTCCTACGAGCAGTACTTC
>.|TRBV6-5|TRBJ2-7|.
CASRGTGTASYEQYF
TGTGCCAGCAGGGGTACCGGGACCGCCTCCTACGAGCAGTACTTC
>.|TRBV27|TRBJ1-2|.
CASTKWAGQIRGYTF
TGTGCCAGCACAAAATGGGCGGGGCAGATACGTGGCTACACCTTC
>.|TRBV19|TRBJ1-1|.
CASSMDTWGTEAFF
TGTGCCAGTAGTATGGACACATGGGGGACTGAAGCTTTCTTT
>.|TRBV1|TRBJ1-2|.
CTSSQGQTTNYGYTF
TGCACCAGCAGCCAAGGACAGACTACTAACTATGGCTACACCTTC
>.|TRBV19|TRBJ1-5|.
CASSIDPRRGHYNQPQHF
TGTGCCAGTAGTATAGATCCCCGACGGGGACACTACAATCAGCCCCAGCATTTT
>.|TRBV19|TRBJ2-7|.
CASSSSHRVSSYEQYF
TGTGCCAGTAGTTCATCCCACAGGGTCTCCTCCTACGAGCAGTACTTC
>TRBD2|TRBV6-4|TRBJ2-1|.
CASSRLAGGPYNEQFF
TGTGCCAGCAGCCGACTAGCGGGAGGACCCTACAATGAGCAGTTCTTC
>.|TRBV6-4|TRBJ1-1|.
CASRGEGRTEAFF
TGTGCCAGCAGAGGGGAGGGTCGCACTGAAGCTTTCTTT
>.|TRBV10-3|TRBJ2-2|.
CAVRATTGNTGELFF
TGTGCCGTCCGGGCCACGACAGGAAACACCGGGGAGCTGTTTTTT
>.|TRBV20-1|TRBJ2-4|.
CSASGSGNRENIQYF
TGCAGTGCTAGTGGGTCAGGGAATAGAGAAAACATTCAGTACTTC
>TRBD2|TRBV4-3|TRBJ2-1|.
CASSQDWSGRSIGEQFF
TGCGCCAGCAGCCAAGATTGGAGCGGGAGGTCTATAGGTGAGCAGTTCTTC
>.|TRBV11-2|TRBJ2-1|once
CASSLVVPPKEQFF
TGTGCCAGCAGCTTAGTAGTCCCTCCCAAGGAGCAGTTCTTC
>.|TRBV4-3|TRBJ1-5|few
CASSQERGRNQPQHF
TGCGCCAGCAGCCAAGAAAGGGGACGAAATCAGCCCCAGCATTTT
>.|TRBV4-3|TRBJ2-1|.
CASSQDGATQYNEQFF
TGCGCCAGCAGCCAAGATGGTGCTACCCAGTACAATGAGCAGTTCTTC
>.|TRBV10-1|TRBJ1-1|.
CASSGKADTEAFF
TGCGCCAGCAGTGGGAAGGCGGACACTGAAGCTTTCTTT
>.|TRBV6-5|TRBJ1-3|.
CASSYNPSSGNTIYF
TGTGCCAGCAGTTACAATCCTAGCTCTGGAAACACCATATATTTT
>TRBD1|TRBV7-2|TRBJ1-1|.
CASSLGQLQGGATEAFF
TGTGCCAGCAGCTTAGGTCAATTACAGGGGGGGGCCACTGAAGCTTTCTTT
>TRBD1|TRBV27|TRBJ1-4|.
CASSLQGFNEKLFF
TGTGCCAGCAGTCTACAGGGGTTCAATGAAAAACTGTTTTTT
>TRBD1|TRBV5-8|TRBJ2-7|.
CASSLEALGQTSYEQYF
TGTGCCAGCAGCTTGGAAGCTCTGGGACAGACATCCTACGAGCAGTACTTC
>TRBD1|TRBV11-2|TRBJ1-1|.
CASGRQGIRYTEAFF
TGTGCCAGCGGGAGACAGGGGATAAGGTACACTGAAGCTTTCTTT
>.|TRBV3-1/TRBV3-2|TRBJ1-5|.
CASSSGRSNQPQHF
TGTGCCAGCAGCTCGGGCCGTAGCAATCAGCCCCAGCATTTT
>.|TRBV11-2|TRBJ2-7|.
CASRILAFYEQYF
TGTGCCAGCAGAATACTAGCTTTCTACGAGCAGTACTTC
>TRBD2|TRBV9|TRBJ2-1|.
CASSERSGTHNEQFF
TGTGCCAGCTCCGAGAGGAGCGGGACCCACAATGAGCAGTTCTTC
>TRBD2|TRBV29-1|TRBJ2-1|.
CSVSAGVRPSFF
TGCAGCGTTTCTGCGGGAGTTAGACCCAGTTTCTTC
>.|TRBV5-6|TRBJ1-3|.
CASSVRGNTIYF
TGTGCCAGCAGCGTCCGGGGGAACACCATATATTTT
>TRBD1|TRBV15|TRBJ1-1|.
CATSILGTGNTEAFF
TGTGCCACCAGCATCCTAGGGACAGGGAACACTGAAGCTTTCTTT
>TRBD2|TRBV9|TRBJ2-1|few
CASSPLSGGYNEQFF
TGTGCCAGCAGCCCCTTGAGCGGGGGGTACAATGAGCAGTTCTTC
>.|TRBV5-6|TRBJ1-6|.
CASSALDLLNSPLHF
TGTGCCAGCAGCGCTCTTGACCTACTTAATTCACCCCTCCACTTT
>TRBD2|TRBV15|TRBJ2-3|.
CATSRDRLADITDTQYF
TGTGCCACCAGCAGAGATCGACTAGCGGATATCACAGATACGCAGTATTTT
>.|TRBV19|TRBJ1-2|once
CASSIEEAKDGYTF
TGTGCCAGTAGTATAGAGGAAGCCAAGGATGGCTACACCTTC
>.|TRBV18|TRBJ2-5|once
CASSASRNQETQYF
TGTGCCAGCTCAGCTTCGCGGAACCAAGAGACCCAGTACTTC
>.|TRBV3-1/TRBV3-2|TRBJ2-7|.
CASSHGGEQYF
TGTGCCAGCAGCCATGGTGGCGAGCAGTACTTC
>.|TRBV20-1|TRBJ1-2|.
CSASSLGGNHGYTF
TGCAGTGCTAGTTCACTTGGGGGGAACCATGGCTACACCTTC
>TRBD1|TRBV27|TRBJ1-3|once
CASSPPGGRGDTIYF
TGTGCCAGCAGTCCCCCCGGAGGCAGGGGGGACACCATATATTTT
>.|TRBV12-3/TRBV12-4|TRBJ1-4|.
CASSFGGKLFF
TGTGCCAGCAGTTTTGGTGGAAAACTGTTTTTT
>.|TRBV7-2|TRBJ2-7|.
CASSLQGDYRYEQYF
TGTGCCAGCAGCTTACAGGGGGACTACCGTTACGAGCAGTACTTC
>TRBD2|TRBV27|TRBJ2-3|.
CASSFLAGLTDTQYF
TGTGCCAGCAGTTTTCTAGCGGGATTAACAGATACGCAGTATTTT
>.|TRBV7-2|TRBJ2-5|.
CASSPGRWQLQETQYF
TGTGCCAGCAGCCCGGGGAGGTGGCAGCTCCAAGAGACCCAGTACTTC
>.|TRBV5-1|TRBJ1-1|.
CASSGGLMNTEAFF
TGCGCCAGCAGCGGGGGACTCATGAACACTGAAGCTTTCTTT
>TRBD1|TRBV3-1/TRBV3-2|TRBJ2-7|.
CASSRWRTGDNEQYF
TGTGCCAGCAGCCGCTGGAGGACAGGGGATAACGAGCAGTACTTC
>.|TRBV12-3/TRBV12-4|TRBJ1-5|.
CASSQGSSPQHF
TGTGCCAGCAGCCAGGGGTCATCGCCCCAGCATTTT
>TRBD1|TRBV19|TRBJ2-7|few
CASSAGTGSEQYF
TGTGCCAGTAGCGCCGGGACAGGGTCCGAGCAGTACTTC